The rows below give T cell receptor beta chains drawn from one sample of a study of blood T cell repertoires in COVID-19. Measured with immunoSEQ multiplex PCR; TCRdb has only the in-frame clones, and not every one. The table lists roughly 97,000 clones, over 75% of them singletons, with around 7% in the top ten. The sequenced sample was peripheral blood. These receptors originate from a man between 70 and 80 years old with acute or convalescent COVID-19. Both conserved end residues are part of each CDR3. A D gene is named only where the DNA matches it firmly. Rows may omit the clone size; those that give it use once, few, many or a size class.

d_gene	j_gene	v_gene	abundance	CDR3aa	CDR3nt
-	TRBJ1-5	TRBV6-5	-	CATVRLVSNQPQHF	TGTGCCACCGTGAGACTCGTGAGCAATCAGCCCCAGCATTTT
-	TRBJ1-2	TRBV19	-	CASRKSSANYGYTF	TGTGCCAGTAGAAAATCCAGTGCTAACTATGGCTACACCTTC
-	TRBJ2-7	TRBV6-1	-	CASSENHAGQTYEQYF	TGTGCCAGCAGCGAAAACCACGCTGGACAGACCTACGAGCAGTACTTC
TRBD2	TRBJ2-1	TRBV24-1	-	CATRPSGTNEQFF	TGTGCCACCCGGCCTAGCGGGACGAATGAGCAGTTCTTC
-	TRBJ1-2	TRBV6-5	-	CASSLGLDYGYTF	TGTGCCAGCAGTTTGGGCCTCGACTATGGCTACACCTTC
-	TRBJ1-1	TRBV9	-	CASSVASGDTEAFF	TGTGCCAGCAGCGTTGCCTCGGGAGACACTGAAGCTTTCTTT
-	TRBJ2-4	TRBV19	-	CASNAGLVTLAKNIQYF	TGTGCCAGTAATGCGGGGCTGGTGACTTTAGCCAAAAACATTCAGTACTTC
TRBD1	TRBJ2-7	TRBV15	-	CATSREGQGKYEQYF	TGTGCCACCAGCAGGGAAGGACAGGGGAAGTACGAGCAGTACTTC
-	TRBJ1-5	TRBV23-1	-	CASSPPPGDNSNQPQHF	TGCGCCAGCAGCCCCCCCCCGGGGGATAATAGCAATCAGCCCCAGCATTTT
-	TRBJ1-5	TRBV27	-	CASSLLQGYQPQHF	TGTGCCAGCAGTCTATTGCAGGGTTATCAGCCCCAGCATTTT
TRBD1	TRBJ2-1	TRBV28	-	CASSSSRTGRNNEQFF	TGTGCCAGCAGTTCTTCTCGGACAGGGAGGAACAATGAGCAGTTCTTC
-	TRBJ1-6	TRBV7-9	few	CASSLIRAGNSPLHF	TGTGCCAGCAGTTTAATCAGGGCTGGTAATTCACCCCTCCACTTT
-	TRBJ1-2	TRBV7-9	few	CASSFGVTGYTF	TGTGCCAGCAGCTTCGGGGTTACTGGCTACACCTTC
TRBD1	TRBJ2-2	TRBV5-1	-	CASSTGQGIGGELFF	TGCGCCAGCAGCACGGGACAGGGTATTGGCGGGGAGCTGTTTTTT
-	TRBJ2-2	TRBV6-5	-	CASLSGLNTGELFF	TGTGCCAGCCTATCGGGATTGAACACCGGGGAGCTGTTTTTT
-	TRBJ2-7	TRBV5-4	-	CASSLYGQSSYEQYF	TGTGCCAGCAGCCTATACGGACAGTCTAGCTACGAGCAGTACTTC
TRBD1	TRBJ1-1	TRBV6-2/TRBV6-3	-	CASSYPPTGNPEAFF	TGTGCCAGCAGTTACCCTCCGACAGGGAATCCTGAAGCTTTCTTT
-	TRBJ1-4	TRBV7-9	-	CASSLGPENEKLFF	TGTGCCAGCAGCTTGGGCCCCGAAAATGAAAAACTGTTTTTT
TRBD1	TRBJ1-5	TRBV30	-	CAWSAGTGRRPQHF	TGTGCCTGGAGTGCCGGGACAGGGAGACGGCCCCAGCATTTT
TRBD1	TRBJ2-2	TRBV5-4	-	CASSLVGQGAGELFF	TGTGCCAGCAGCTTGGTTGGACAGGGGGCCGGGGAGCTGTTTTTT
-	TRBJ2-2	TRBV29-1	once	CSVEKQGITGELFF	TGCAGCGTTGAAAAACAGGGTATCACCGGGGAGCTGTTTTTT
TRBD1	TRBJ2-3	TRBV28	few	CASSSTTPPGTGGRDTQYF	TGTGCCAGCAGTTCGACAACTCCACCGGGGACAGGGGGAAGAGATACGCAGTATTTT
TRBD1	TRBJ1-5	TRBV7-2	-	CASSLEGAGQPQHF	TGTGCCAGCAGCTTAGAGGGGGCCGGGCAGCCCCAGCATTTT
-	TRBJ2-7	TRBV6-5	-	CASRGDYYEQYF	TGTGCCAGCAGGGGAGACTACTACGAGCAGTACTTC
-	TRBJ2-2	TRBV27	once	CASSLLGGPGELFF	TGTGCCAGCAGTTTATTGGGGGGGCCCGGGGAGCTGTTTTTT
-	TRBJ1-6	TRBV28	-	CASSTPAERTTYNSPLHF	TGTGCCAGCAGCACCCCGGCGGAGAGAACAACCTATAATTCACCCCTCCACTTT
-	TRBJ2-7	TRBV28	once	CASSLEGSSYEQYF	TGTGCCAGCAGTTTAGAGGGCAGTTCCTACGAGCAGTACTTC